Described below is a single T cell receptor beta chain sequence and its context. Profiled with immunoSEQ multiplex PCR; TCRdb holds only in-frame clones, not every one. Of roughly 40,000 clones in the sample, about 78% were seen once. With 2 bases removed from V and 8 bases from J, the gap between germline ends came to 6 bases. Germline V gene sequence: CDR1 LGHDT, CDR2 YNNKEL (reference sequence). The CDR3 has 11 residues. This entry is derived from a study of T cell responses to AZD1222 COVID-19 vaccine. Sample: peripheral blood, taken on day 0 of AZD1222 vaccination. This chain links TRBV3-1 (or the pseudogene TRBV3-2) with TRBJ1-2, with D unclear. The origin of this receptor is an adult in good health. In DNA form, the CDR3 reads TGTGCCAGCAGCCAATATCGCGGCTACACCTTC. Translating gives CASSQYRGYTF.